This T cell receptor beta chain originates from a study of blood T cell repertoires in COVID-19. Across the study: COVID-19 samples, acute and convalescent, were from the United States, Italy and Spain. PBMCs, B-cell-depleted T cells, or T cells provided the cDNA or gDNA that made up the material.

V lost 5 bases and J 0 bases, leaving 10 bases between the germline ends. CDR1 and CDR2 from the germline V gene are SGHTA and FQGNSA. This CDR3 has 15 amino acids. In the original analysis: Reference gene primer amplification yielded estimated nucleated cell counts. The method was immunoSEQ multiplex PCR; TCRdb's version includes in-frame clones alone and lacks a portion of them. The V and J calls and clone size are taken from that table; D and trimming were inferred from the DNA. Of 270,000 or so clones listed, roughly 80% are singletons. Seattle enrolled patients during active infection and tracked them longitudinally.

The receptor comes from a human donor with COVID-19, enrolled during active disease. The donor label of this sample is uncertain. The chain uses TRBV7-2 and TRBJ1-4; the D is unclear. The material sequenced was peripheral blood. DNA for the CDR3: TGTGCCAGCAGCCGGGAGGGAGCAACTAATGAAAAACTGTTTTTT. This encodes CASSREGATNEKLFF.